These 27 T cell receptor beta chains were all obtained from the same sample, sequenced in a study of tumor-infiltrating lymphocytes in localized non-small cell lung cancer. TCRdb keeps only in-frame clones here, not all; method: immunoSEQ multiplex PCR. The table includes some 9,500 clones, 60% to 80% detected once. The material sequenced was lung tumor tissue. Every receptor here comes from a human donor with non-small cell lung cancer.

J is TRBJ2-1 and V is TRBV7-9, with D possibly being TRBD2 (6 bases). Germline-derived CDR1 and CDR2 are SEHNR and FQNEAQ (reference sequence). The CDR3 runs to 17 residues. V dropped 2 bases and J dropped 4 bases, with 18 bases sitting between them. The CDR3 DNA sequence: TGTGCCAGCAGCTTATGGCTGGGGAGGACGGGTTACAATGAGCAGTTCTTC. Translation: CASSLWLGRTGYNEQFF.

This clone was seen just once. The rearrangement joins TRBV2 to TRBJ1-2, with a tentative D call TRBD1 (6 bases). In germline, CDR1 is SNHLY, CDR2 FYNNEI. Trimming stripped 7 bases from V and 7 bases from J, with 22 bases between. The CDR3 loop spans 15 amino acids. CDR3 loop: CASKRVGTRFFGYTF. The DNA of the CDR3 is TGTGCCAGCAAGAGGGTCGGGACACGATTTTTTGGCTACACCTTC. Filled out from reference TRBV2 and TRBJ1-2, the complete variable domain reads EPEVTQTPSHQVTQMGQEVILRCVPISNHLYFYWYRQILGQKVEFLVSFYNNEISEKSEIFDDQFSVERPDGSNFTLKIRSTKLEDSAMYFCASKRVGTRFFGYTFGSGTRLTVV.

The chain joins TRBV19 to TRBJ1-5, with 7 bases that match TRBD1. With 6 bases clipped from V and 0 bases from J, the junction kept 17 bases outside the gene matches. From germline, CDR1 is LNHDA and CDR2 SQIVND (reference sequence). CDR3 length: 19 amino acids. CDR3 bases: TGTGCCAGTAGCCGGAGGGGCGAGACAGGGCTTTATAGCAATCAGCCCCAGCATTTT. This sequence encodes CASSRRGETGLYSNQPQHF. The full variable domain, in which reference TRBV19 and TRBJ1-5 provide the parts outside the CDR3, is DGGITQSPKYLFRKEGQNVTLSCEQNLNHDAMYWYRQDPGQGLRLIYYSQIVNDFQKGDIAEGYSVSREKKESFPLTVTSAQKNPTAFYLCASSRRGETGLYSNQPQHFGDGTRLSIL.

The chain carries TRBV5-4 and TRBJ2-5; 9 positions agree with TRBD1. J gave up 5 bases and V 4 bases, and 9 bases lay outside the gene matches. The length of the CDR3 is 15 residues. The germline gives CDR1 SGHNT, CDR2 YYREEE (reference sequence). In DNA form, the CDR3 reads TGTGCCAGCAGCACAACAGGGGGCCAAGGGGAGACCCAGTACTTC. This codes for CASSTTGGQGETQYF.

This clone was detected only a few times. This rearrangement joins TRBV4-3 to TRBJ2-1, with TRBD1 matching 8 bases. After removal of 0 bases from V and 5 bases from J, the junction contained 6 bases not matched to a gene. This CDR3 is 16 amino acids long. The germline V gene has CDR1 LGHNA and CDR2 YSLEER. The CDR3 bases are TGCGCCAGCAGCCAAGATTTTGGGACAGGACACAATGAGCAGTTCTTC. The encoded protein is CASSQDFGTGHNEQFF.

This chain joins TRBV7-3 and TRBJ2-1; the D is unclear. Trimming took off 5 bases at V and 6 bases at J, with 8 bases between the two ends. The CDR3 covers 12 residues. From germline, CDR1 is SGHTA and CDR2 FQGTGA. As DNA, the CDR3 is TGTGCCAGCAGCCCCGCAGGCAATGAGCAGTTCTTC. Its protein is CASSPAGNEQFF.

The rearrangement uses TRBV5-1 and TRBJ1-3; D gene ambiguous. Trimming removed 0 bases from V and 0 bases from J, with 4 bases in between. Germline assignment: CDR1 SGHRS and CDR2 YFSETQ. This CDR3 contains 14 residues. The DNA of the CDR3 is TGCGCCAGCAGCTTGGGGAGCTCTGGAAACACCATATATTTT. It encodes CASSLGSSGNTIYF.

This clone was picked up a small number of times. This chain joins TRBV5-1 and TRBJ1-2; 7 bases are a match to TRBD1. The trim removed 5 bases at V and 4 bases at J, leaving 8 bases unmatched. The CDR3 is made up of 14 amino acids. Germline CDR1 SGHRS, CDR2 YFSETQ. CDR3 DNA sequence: TGCGCCAGCAGACCCCCGACAGGGATCTATGGCTACACCTTC. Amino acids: CASRPPTGIYGYTF.

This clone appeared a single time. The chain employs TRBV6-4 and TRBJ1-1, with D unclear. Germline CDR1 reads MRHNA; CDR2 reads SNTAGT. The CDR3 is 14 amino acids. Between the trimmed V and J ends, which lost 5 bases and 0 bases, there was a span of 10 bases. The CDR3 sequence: CASSPGSMNTEAFF. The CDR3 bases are TGTGCCAGCAGTCCCGGGTCCATGAACACTGAAGCTTTCTTT.

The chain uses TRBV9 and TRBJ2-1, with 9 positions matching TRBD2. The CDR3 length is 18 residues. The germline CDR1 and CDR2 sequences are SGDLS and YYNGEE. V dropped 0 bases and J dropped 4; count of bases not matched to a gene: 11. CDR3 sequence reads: CASSVGIVAGVEYNEQFF. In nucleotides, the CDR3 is TGTGCCAGCAGCGTAGGGATAGTAGCGGGAGTAGAATACAATGAGCAGTTCTTC.

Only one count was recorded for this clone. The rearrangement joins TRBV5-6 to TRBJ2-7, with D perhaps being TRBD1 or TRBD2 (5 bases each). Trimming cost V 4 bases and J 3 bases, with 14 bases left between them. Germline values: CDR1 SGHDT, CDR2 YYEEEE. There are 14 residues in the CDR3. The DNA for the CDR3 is TGTGCCAGCAGCCCTGGGACGTCTTTCTACGAGCAGTACTTC. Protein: CASSPGTSFYEQYF.

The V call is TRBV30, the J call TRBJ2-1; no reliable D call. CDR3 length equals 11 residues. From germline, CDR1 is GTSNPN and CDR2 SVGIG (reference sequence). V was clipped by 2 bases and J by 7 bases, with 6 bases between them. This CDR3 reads CAWSQRNEQFF. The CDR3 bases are TGTGCCTGGAGTCAGAGGAATGAGCAGTTCTTC.

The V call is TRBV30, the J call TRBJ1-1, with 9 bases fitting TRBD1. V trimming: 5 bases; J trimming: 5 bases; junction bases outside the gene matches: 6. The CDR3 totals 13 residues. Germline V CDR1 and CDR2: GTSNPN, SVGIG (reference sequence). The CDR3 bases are TGTGCCTGGGGGACCGACAGGGGGACTGAAGCTTTCTTT. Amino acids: CAWGTDRGTEAFF.

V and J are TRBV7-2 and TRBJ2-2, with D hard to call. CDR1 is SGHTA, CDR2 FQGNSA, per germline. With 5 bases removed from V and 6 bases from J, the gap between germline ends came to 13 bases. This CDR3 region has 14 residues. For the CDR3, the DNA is TGTGCCAGCAGCCCTCGTCGAGGTTCCGGGGAGCTGTTTTTT. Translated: CASSPRRGSGELFF.

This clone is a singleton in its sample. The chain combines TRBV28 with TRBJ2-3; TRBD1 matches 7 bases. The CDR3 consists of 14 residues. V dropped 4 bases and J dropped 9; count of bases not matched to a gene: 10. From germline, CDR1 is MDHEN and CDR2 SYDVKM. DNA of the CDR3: TGTGCCAGCAGTTCCCAAGTTACAGGGGAGACGCAGTATTTT. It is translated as CASSSQVTGETQYF. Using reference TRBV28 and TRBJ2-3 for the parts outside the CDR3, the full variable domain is DVKVTQSSRYLVKRTGEKVFLECVQDMDHENMFWYRQDPGLGLRLIYFSYDVKMKEKGDIPEGYSVSREKKERFSLILESASTNQTSMYLCASSSQVTGETQYFGPGTRLTVL.

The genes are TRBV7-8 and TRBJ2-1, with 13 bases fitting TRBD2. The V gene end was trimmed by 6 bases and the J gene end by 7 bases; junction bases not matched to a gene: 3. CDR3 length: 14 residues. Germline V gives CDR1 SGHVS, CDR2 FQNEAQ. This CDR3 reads CASRRTSGSNEQFF. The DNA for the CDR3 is TGTGCCAGCAGACGGACTAGCGGGAGTAATGAGCAGTTCTTC.

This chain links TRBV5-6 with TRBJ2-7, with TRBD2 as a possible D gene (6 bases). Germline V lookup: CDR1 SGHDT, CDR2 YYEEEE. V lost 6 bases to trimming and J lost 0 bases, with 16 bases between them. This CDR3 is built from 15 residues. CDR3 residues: CASNTGTGSSYEQYF. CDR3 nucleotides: TGTGCCAGCAATACCGGGACCGGGAGCTCCTACGAGCAGTACTTC. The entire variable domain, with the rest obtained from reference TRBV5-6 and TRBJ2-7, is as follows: DAGVTQSPTHLIKTRGQQVTLRCSPKSGHDTVSWYQQALGQGPQFIFQYYEEEERQRGNFPDRFSGHQFPNYSSELNVNALLLGDSALYLCASNTGTGSSYEQYFGPGTRLTVT.

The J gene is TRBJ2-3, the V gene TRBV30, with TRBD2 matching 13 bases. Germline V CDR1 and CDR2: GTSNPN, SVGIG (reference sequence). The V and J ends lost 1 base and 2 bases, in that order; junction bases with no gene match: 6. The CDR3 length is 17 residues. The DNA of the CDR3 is TGTGCCTGGAGTGCGACTAGCGGGGGGCCGCACACAGATACGCAGTATTTT. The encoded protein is CAWSATSGGPHTDTQYF.

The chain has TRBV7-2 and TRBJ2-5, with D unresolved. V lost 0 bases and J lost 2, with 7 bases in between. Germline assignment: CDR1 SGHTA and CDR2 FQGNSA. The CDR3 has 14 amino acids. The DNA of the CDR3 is TGTGCCAGCAGCTTAGCCGGGCAACAAGAGACCCAGTACTTC. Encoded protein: CASSLAGQQETQYF.

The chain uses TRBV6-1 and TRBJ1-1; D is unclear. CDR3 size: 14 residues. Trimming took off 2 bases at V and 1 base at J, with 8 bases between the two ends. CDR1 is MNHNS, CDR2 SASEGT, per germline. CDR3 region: CASSEQNGNTEAFF. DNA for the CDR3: TGTGCCAGCAGTGAACAAAACGGGAACACTGAAGCTTTCTTT.

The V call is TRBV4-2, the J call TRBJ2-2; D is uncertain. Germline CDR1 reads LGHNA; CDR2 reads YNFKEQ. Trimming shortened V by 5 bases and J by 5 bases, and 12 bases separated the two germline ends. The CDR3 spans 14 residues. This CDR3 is CASSLFKETGELFF. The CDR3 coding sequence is TGTGCCAGCAGCTTATTTAAGGAAACCGGGGAGCTGTTTTTT.

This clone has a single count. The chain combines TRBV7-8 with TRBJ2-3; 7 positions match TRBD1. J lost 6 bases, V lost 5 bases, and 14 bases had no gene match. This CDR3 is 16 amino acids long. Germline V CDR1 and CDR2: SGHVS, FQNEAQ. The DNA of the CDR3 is TGTGCCAGCAGCCCCGCATACAGGGGATCATTGGATACGCAGTATTTT. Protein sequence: CASSPAYRGSLDTQYF.

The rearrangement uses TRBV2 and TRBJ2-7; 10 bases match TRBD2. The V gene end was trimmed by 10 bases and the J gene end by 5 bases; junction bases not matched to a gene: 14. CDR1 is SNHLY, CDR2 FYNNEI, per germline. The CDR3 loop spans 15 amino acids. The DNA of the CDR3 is TGTGCCACAGCAAGGAGAGCGGGGGGGTCTAACGAGCAGTACTTC. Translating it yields CATARRAGGSNEQYF.

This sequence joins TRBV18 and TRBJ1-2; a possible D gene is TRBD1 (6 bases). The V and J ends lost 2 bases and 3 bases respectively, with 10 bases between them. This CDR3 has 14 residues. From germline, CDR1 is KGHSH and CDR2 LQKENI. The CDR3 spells CASSPEGHDYGYTF. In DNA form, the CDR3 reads TGTGCCAGCTCACCAGAGGGACACGACTATGGCTACACCTTC.

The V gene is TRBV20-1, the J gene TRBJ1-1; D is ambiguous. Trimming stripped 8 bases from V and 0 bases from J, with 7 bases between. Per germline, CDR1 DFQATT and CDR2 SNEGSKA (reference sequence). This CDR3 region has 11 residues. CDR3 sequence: CSQHLNTEAFF. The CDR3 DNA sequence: TGCAGTCAACACCTGAACACTGAAGCTTTCTTT.

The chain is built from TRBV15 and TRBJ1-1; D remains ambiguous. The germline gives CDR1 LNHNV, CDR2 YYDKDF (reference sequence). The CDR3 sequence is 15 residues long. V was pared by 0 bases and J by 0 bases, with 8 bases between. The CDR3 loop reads CATSRDGKLNTEAFF. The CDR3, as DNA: TGTGCCACCAGCAGAGACGGAAAACTGAACACTGAAGCTTTCTTT.

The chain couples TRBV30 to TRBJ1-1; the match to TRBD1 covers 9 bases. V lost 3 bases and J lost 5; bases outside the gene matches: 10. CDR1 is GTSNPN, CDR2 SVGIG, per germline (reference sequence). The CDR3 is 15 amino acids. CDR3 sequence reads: CAWSRAGTGRTEAFF. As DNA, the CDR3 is TGTGCCTGGAGCCGGGCCGGGACAGGGAGAACTGAAGCTTTCTTT.